One and the same sample provided the 27 T cell receptor beta chains below, sequenced in a study of radiotherapy plus CTLA-4 blockade in lung cancer. TCRdb keeps only in-frame clones here, not all; method: immunoSEQ multiplex PCR. Among roughly 68,000 clones listed, about 80% were seen once. Sequences were derived from peripheral blood, sampled from a patient treated with radiotherapy plus ipilimumab. These TCRs come from a human donor with non-small cell lung cancer who had a complete response to radiotherapy plus ipilimumab.

The chain joins TRBV4-3 to TRBJ2-2; 10 bases align to TRBD2. The CDR3 totals 16 residues. The V and J ends lost 4 bases and 2 bases, in that order; junction bases with no gene match: 4. Germline lookup yields CDR1 LGHNA and CDR2 YSLEER. CDR3 sequence: CASSPWTSGNTGELFF. The DNA of the CDR3 is TGCGCCAGCAGCCCGTGGACTAGCGGAAACACCGGGGAGCTGTTTTTT.

The chain couples TRBV19 to TRBJ1-1; D is undetermined. Germline V CDR1 and CDR2: LNHDA, SQIVND (reference sequence). This CDR3 has 15 residues. V gave up 7 bases and J gave up 3 bases, with 18 bases separating them. The CDR3 loop is CASTIGQQADTEAFF. In nucleotides, the CDR3 is TGTGCCAGTACCATAGGGCAGCAAGCCGACACTGAAGCTTTCTTT.

The chain joins TRBV27 to TRBJ2-3; possibly TRBD1 for D (6 bases). V dropped 8 bases and J dropped 4 bases, with 19 bases sitting between them. Germline V lookup: CDR1 MNHEY, CDR2 SMNVEV (reference sequence). The CDR3 extends over 15 amino acids. The CDR3 here is CASSIRGGGPDTQYF. CDR3 nucleotides: TGTGCCAGCTCTATCAGAGGGGGTGGGCCAGATACGCAGTATTTT.

This clone has a single count. This rearrangement joins TRBV19 to TRBJ1-2; D perhaps matches TRBD1 (5 bases). V was clipped by 6 bases and J by 2 bases, with 19 bases between them. Germline CDR1 reads LNHDA; CDR2 reads SQIVND (reference sequence). The CDR3 loop spans 16 amino acids. The CDR3 nucleotides read TGTGCCAGTAGAAGAACTTTGGACAACAGCAACTATGGCTACACCTTC. It codes for CASRRTLDNSNYGYTF. The full variable domain, rest sourced from reference TRBV19 and TRBJ1-2, is DGGITQSPKYLFRKEGQNVTLSCEQNLNHDAMYWYRQDPGQGLRLIYYSQIVNDFQKGDIAEGYSVSREKKESFPLTVTSAQKNPTAFYLCASRRTLDNSNYGYTFGSGTRLTVV.

The rearrangement links TRBV10-3 to TRBJ2-5, with D possibly TRBD2 on 6 matching bases. Trimming pared 8 bases from V and 5 bases from J, leaving 6 bases between. Germline V gives CDR1 ENHRY, CDR2 SYGVKD. The CDR3 runs 10 residues. The CDR3: CAIGGETQYF. In nucleotides, the CDR3 is TGTGCCATCGGAGGGGAGACCCAGTACTTC.

The CDR3 region has the DNA TGTGCCAGCAGTTTGCCTCGTATTAGACGGTCAGATGAGGTGAATTCACCCCTCCACTTT. As protein: CASSLPRIRRSDEVNSPLHF. This chain links TRBV28 with TRBJ1-6; D not certain. The CDR3 sequence is 20 residues long. CDR1 is MDHEN, CDR2 SYDVKM, per germline. V was trimmed by 3 bases and J by 7 bases, leaving 28 bases between them. Variable domain in full (rest from reference TRBV28 and TRBJ1-6): DVKVTQSSRYLVKRTGEKVFLECVQDMDHENMFWYRQDPGLGLRLIYFSYDVKMKEKGDIPEGYSVSREKKERFSLILESASTNQTSMYLCASSLPRIRRSDEVNSPLHFGNGTRLTVT.

The genes are TRBV2 and TRBJ2-1; TRBD1 aligns across 8 bases. Germline V CDR1 and CDR2: SNHLY, FYNNEI. Losses at the gene ends were 7 bases for V and 4 bases for J; bases not matched to a gene: 3. The CDR3 length is 13 residues. This CDR3 is CASTGQGYNEQFF. The CDR3 nucleotides are TGTGCCAGCACAGGACAGGGATACAATGAGCAGTTCTTC.

The gene calls are TRBV6-5 and TRBJ1-3; no reliable D call. The CDR3 length is 13 residues. V was shortened by 6 bases and J by 2 bases, with 8 bases between the two germline ends. Looked up from germline, CDR1 is MNHEY and CDR2 is SVGAGI. The DNA for the CDR3 is TGTGCCAGCAGCCCAGCGACTGGAAACACCATATATTTT. Residues: CASSPATGNTIYF.

This clone was observed a single time. The chain employs TRBV29-1 and TRBJ1-2; no clear D. The length of the CDR3 is 11 residues. Trimming cost V 2 bases and J 7 bases, with 8 bases left between them. Germline CDR1 and CDR2: SQVTM and ANQGSEA. The CDR3 DNA follows: TGCAGCGTTGAATCTATCTTTGGCTACACCTTC. It specifies CSVESIFGYTF.

This chain connects TRBV14 to TRBJ2-6; possibly TRBD1 or TRBD2 for D (5 bases each). Trimming stripped 4 bases from V and 0 bases from J, with 10 bases between. The CDR3 sequence is 16 residues long. Germline values: CDR1 SGHDN, CDR2 FVKESK. CDR3 region: CASSPLGDSGANVLTF. The CDR3 DNA sequence: TGTGCCAGCAGCCCACTGGGGGACTCTGGGGCCAACGTCCTGACTTTC.

This chain connects TRBV6-5 to TRBJ1-1; 7 nucleotides line up with TRBD1. The CDR3 has 15 amino acids. From germline, CDR1 is MNHEY and CDR2 SVGAGI. V was clipped by 5 bases and J by 1 base; unmatched bases: 7. The CDR3 reads CASSAGTAKNTEAFF. In DNA, the CDR3 is TGTGCCAGCAGTGCCGGGACAGCCAAGAACACTGAAGCTTTCTTT.

This clone was picked up a small number of times. This chain joins TRBV4-3 and TRBJ1-6, with TRBD1 identical over 7 bases. V shed 0 bases, J shed 7 bases, and the junction held 3 bases outside the gene matches. The germline V gene has CDR1 LGHNA and CDR2 YSLEER. The CDR3 has 15 amino acids. This CDR3 is CASSQDRTGNSPLHF. The CDR3 DNA reads as TGCGCCAGCAGCCAAGACAGGACAGGAAATTCACCCCTCCACTTT.

This clone was seen only once. J is TRBJ2-5 and V is TRBV15; TRBD2 matches at 9 bases. The CDR3 consists of 19 residues. Per the germline V gene, CDR1 is LNHNV and CDR2 is YYDKDF (reference sequence). V was clipped by 3 bases and J by 2 bases; unmatched bases: 16. The CDR3 reads CATSREGRAGGRGQETQYF. The CDR3 nucleotides read TGTGCCACCAGCAGGGAGGGGCGAGCGGGGGGTCGAGGGCAAGAGACCCAGTACTTC.

V gene TRBV27 combines with J gene TRBJ2-7, with D unclear. Trimming left V 5 bases short and J 1 base short, with 9 bases between. The CDR3 is made up of 13 amino acids. Germline V lookup: CDR1 MNHEY, CDR2 SMNVEV (reference sequence). The CDR3 bases are TGTGCCAGCAGTCCATTACAGTCCTACGAGCAGTACGTC. It specifies CASSPLQSYEQYV.

The V gene is TRBV6-6, the J gene TRBJ2-7; perhaps TRBD1 as D (5 bases). CDR1 MNHNY and CDR2 SVGAGI come from the germline V gene (reference sequence). Deletions cut 1 base from V and 0 bases from J, with 7 bases between. The length of the CDR3 is 14 residues. CDR3 nucleotide sequence: TGTGCCAGCAGTTACTATGGGGCCTCCTACGAGCAGTACTTC. Its translation is CASSYYGASYEQYF.

The chain combines TRBV11-3 with TRBJ2-3; TRBD1 aligns across 11 bases. This CDR3 region has 13 residues. Germline V gene data show CDR1 as SGHNT and CDR2 as YENEEA. Trimming took 8 bases from V and 4 from J; bases not matched to a gene: 2. Here the CDR3 DNA reads TGTGCCAGCGGGACAGGGGGTCCAGATACGCAGTATTTT. Protein product: CASGTGGPDTQYF.

This clone was seen a few times. This chain connects TRBV5-4 to TRBJ1-3; D is unclear. This CDR3 region has 11 residues. The V gene lost 4 bases and the J gene lost 8 bases, with 7 bases spanning the gap. Germline CDR1 SGHNT, CDR2 YYREEE (reference sequence). The CDR3 here is CASSRGDTIYF. The CDR3 coding sequence is TGTGCCAGCAGCCGTGGTGACACCATATATTTT.

The chain joins TRBV5-1 to TRBJ1-4; 9 bases fit TRBD1. The V segment lost 4 bases and the J segment 5 bases; nucleotides outside the gene matches: 6. CDR1 and CDR2 (germline): SGHRS, YFSETQ. CDR3 size: 15 residues. The CDR3 DNA reads TGCGCCAGCAGCCCGAGGACAGGGGAGAATGAAAAACTGTTTTTT. Translating gives CASSPRTGENEKLFF.

This clone occurred once. The rearrangement uses TRBV7-9 and TRBJ2-5; 9 nucleotides align to TRBD1. The DNA end favors TRBJ2-7, so the J call may be wrong. The CDR3 length is 13 residues. Germline V gene data show CDR1 as SEHNR and CDR2 as FQNEAQ (reference sequence). This CDR3 is CASSLVDRGEQYF. The CDR3 DNA sequence: TGTGCCAGCAGCTTAGTGGACAGGGGCGAGCAGTACTTC.

This chain joins TRBV4-1 and TRBJ2-2; 8 bases are shared with TRBD1. The CDR3 loop spans 19 amino acids. Germline V lookup: CDR1 MGHRA, CDR2 YSYEKL. V gave up 0 bases and J gave up 0 bases; unmatched junction bases: 9. CDR3 in amino acids: CASSQDGAGTGANTGELFF. CDR3 nucleotide sequence: TGCGCCAGCAGCCAAGATGGAGCCGGGACAGGCGCGAACACCGGGGAGCTGTTTTTT.

In DNA form, the CDR3 reads TGTGCCAGCAGTACCTCGCCGGGACTAGTCACATACAATGAGCAGTTCTTC. The encoded protein is CASSTSPGLVTYNEQFF. The chain links TRBV27 to TRBJ2-1; 8 nucleotides line up with TRBD2. The CDR3 has 17 amino acids. The junction had 13 bases not matched to a gene; V was cut back by 5 bases and J by 4 bases. Looked up from germline, CDR1 is MNHEY and CDR2 is SMNVEV (reference sequence).

The V call is TRBV5-4, the J call TRBJ2-7, with 11 bases aligning to TRBD2. The junction had 12 bases not matched to a gene; V was cut back by 4 bases and J by 3 bases. CDR3 length equals 17 residues. Germline V lookup: CDR1 SGHNT, CDR2 YYREEE (reference sequence). As DNA, the CDR3 is TGTGCCAGCAGCGAGGGACTAGCGGAAGAACCTTTCTACGAGCAGTACGTC. Translation: CASSEGLAEEPFYEQYV.

This sequence joins TRBV27 and TRBJ1-1, with TRBD1 matching over 11 bases. There are 15 residues in the CDR3. Losses at the gene ends were 4 bases for V and 1 base for J; bases not matched to a gene: 2. Germline CDR1 MNHEY, CDR2 SMNVEV (reference sequence). CDR3 sequence reads: CASSSGTGGNTEAFF. In DNA form, the CDR3 reads TGTGCCAGCAGTTCGGGGACAGGGGGGAACACTGAAGCTTTCTTT.

The chain couples TRBV6-4 to TRBJ2-5; the D call may be TRBD1 or TRBD2 (5 bases each). Germline assignment: CDR1 MRHNA and CDR2 SNTAGT. The CDR3 is 15 residues long. Trimming took off 11 bases at V and 2 bases at J, with 21 bases between the two ends. CDR3 loop: CALIPGPGHQETQYF. The CDR3 bases are TGTGCCCTCATTCCGGGGCCAGGCCATCAAGAGACCCAGTACTTC.

Only a few counts were recorded for this clone. CDR3 region: CASSSDSDQPQHF. The CDR3 DNA sequence: TGTGCCAGCAGCTCAGACTCGGATCAGCCCCAGCATTTT. The chain employs TRBV7-9 and TRBJ1-5, with D uncertain. This CDR3 comprises 13 residues. The V end was cut by 4 bases, the J end by 5 bases, with 9 bases between. Germline CDR1 and CDR2: SEHNR and FQNEAQ (reference sequence).

The V call is TRBV7-9, the J call TRBJ2-7; TRBD1 aligns across 7 bases. Trimming took 5 bases from V and 6 from J; bases not matched to a gene: 7. The germline V gene encodes CDR1 SEHNR and CDR2 FQNEAQ (reference sequence). CDR3 size: 13 residues. Written as DNA, the CDR3 is TGTGCCAGCAGCCTGACAGGGCCCGCCGAGCAGTACGTC. Translating gives CASSLTGPAEQYV.

J is TRBJ1-4 and V is TRBV2, with 7 bases matching TRBD1. With V trimmed by 8 bases and J by 5 bases, 11 bases remained unmatched. From germline, CDR1 is SNHLY and CDR2 FYNNEI. CDR3 size: 15 residues. The CDR3 reads CASRSHRGGNEKLFF. In DNA form, the CDR3 reads TGTGCCAGCCGTTCACACAGGGGTGGGAATGAAAAACTGTTTTTT.